This TCR beta chain appears in the sequencing data of a study of T-cell reconstitution after alpha-beta-depleted transplantation in children. Study results and caveats: Hyperexpanded clones declined; after one year, newly produced T cells mostly supplied diversity. Some patients' high day-60 TCRbeta diversity was attributed to recipient cells surviving conditioning. Where alpha-beta T cells came from about two months after transplant was reportedly several hundred expanded graft clones.

This clonotype occurred once. The target antigen is unknown. The junction departs from the called germline gene at one end, perhaps through a read error. The CDR3 extends over 17 amino acids. CDR1 is LGHDT and CDR2 is YNNKEL in the germline V gene (reference sequence). The authors prepared the TCRbeta library with unique molecular identifiers. TCRdb reanalysed the PCR reads using MiXCR and keeps one entry per CDR3 protein. The table includes 600,000 to 700,000 distinct CDR3 sequences, less than 15% detected once. This chain connects TRBV3-1 to TRBJ2-1, with 12 bases that match TRBD2. This receptor was obtained from a girl aged 2 to 9 with congenital amegakaryocytic thrombocytopenia, due to receive a stem cell transplant. Here the sequenced sample was PBMCs, taken before TCRalphabeta/CD19-depleted stem cell transplant. In DNA form, the CDR3 reads TGTGCCAGCACCCCGCTAGCGGGAGGGCCGCGGTACAATGCGCAGTTCTTC. It translates to CASTPLAGGPRYNAQFF.